The 26 T cell receptor beta chains in this list originate from one sample, sequenced in a study of T cell responses to AZD1222 COVID-19 vaccine (dated by TCRdb to the early 2020s). The time point label, as the study defines it: baseline before first vaccination. Receptor libraries were prepared by the immunoSEQ multiplex PCR assay. TCRdb provides this immuneACCESS table in a form limited to in-frame rearrangements. Some clones are lacking; in checked studies, under half of them reflect an unresolved V gene, and why the rest are absent is not known. The sample data list 90,000 to 120,000 clones, and 80% to 95% of these were observed just once. The ten largest clones represent about 1.2% of the sample. Specimen: peripheral blood, collected on day 0 of AZD1222 vaccination. The receptors were sampled from an adult in good health.

The gene calls are TRBV5-5 and TRBJ1-3, with D perhaps TRBD1 (6 bases). This CDR3 has 16 amino acids. Trimming removed 3 bases at V and 9 bases at J, with 22 bases between. Germline V gene sequence: CDR1 SGHKS, CDR2 YYEKEE (reference sequence). CDR3 residues: CASSYSSENRASTIYF. In DNA form, the CDR3 reads TGTGCCAGCAGCTACAGCTCCGAAAACAGGGCATCCACCATATATTTT. The variable domain in full, completed from reference TRBV5-5 and TRBJ1-3, reads DAGVTQSPTHLIKTRGQQVTLRCSPISGHKSVSWYQQVLGQGPQFIFQYYEKEERGRGNFPDRFSARQFPNYSSELNVNALLLGDSALYLCASSYSSENRASTIYFGEGSWLTVV.

Comment on this clone: An end of the junction does not agree with germline; a read error may underlie this. This chain uses TRBV19 with TRBJ2-5; D is ambiguous. CDR1 and CDR2 (germline): LNHDA, SQIVND (reference sequence). CDR3 length equals 13 residues. In nucleotides, the CDR3 is TGTGCCAGTAGTAACCAGGTACAAGGGACCCAGTACTTC. Protein sequence: CASSNQVQGTQYF. Complete variable domain (other parts from reference TRBV19 and TRBJ2-5): DGGITQSPKYLFRKEGQNVTLSCEQNLNHDAMYWYRQDPGQGLRLIYYSQIVNDFQKGDIAEGYSVSREKKESFPLTVTSAQKNPTAFYLCASSNQVQGTQYFGPGTRLLVL.

The chain links TRBV19 to TRBJ2-7; D unclear. Looked up from germline, CDR1 is LNHDA and CDR2 is SQIVND (reference sequence). The CDR3 runs to 11 residues. The ends were cut back, 5 bases at V and 3 bases at J, with 5 bases in the middle. The CDR3 loop reads CASSYNYEQYF. The CDR3 DNA reads TGTGCCAGTAGTTACAACTACGAGCAGTACTTC.

The J gene is TRBJ2-3, the V gene TRBV10-3, with TRBD1 matching 7 bases. V lost 6 bases to trimming and J lost 2 bases; unmatched junction nucleotides: 5. The CDR3 extends over 14 amino acids. Germline V gene lookup returns CDR1 ENHRY and CDR2 SYGVKD. The CDR3 loop reads CAIRGQDPTDTQYF. CDR3 bases: TGTGCCATCAGAGGACAGGACCCCACAGATACGCAGTATTTT.

A single count supports this clone. The chain couples TRBV20-1 to TRBJ1-2; D gene ambiguous. V was clipped by 4 bases and J by 10 bases, with 10 bases between them. Germline CDR1 and CDR2: DFQATT and SNEGSKA (reference sequence). This CDR3 spans 10 amino acids. This chain's CDR3 is CSAMGAVYTF. The DNA for the CDR3 is TGCAGTGCTATGGGCGCGGTCTACACCTTC.

The V and J genes are TRBV19 and TRBJ2-1; 9 bases agree with TRBD2. Germline V gene sequence: CDR1 LNHDA, CDR2 SQIVND (reference sequence). CDR3 length equals 14 residues. With 5 bases clipped from V and 2 bases from J, the junction kept 1 base outside the gene matches. The DNA of the CDR3 is TGTGCCAGTAGTCGGACTAGCGCCTACAATGAGCAGTTCTTC. Encoded protein: CASSRTSAYNEQFF.

The chain carries TRBV27 and TRBJ2-7; perhaps TRBD1 as D (5 bases). The germline V gene encodes CDR1 MNHEY and CDR2 SMNVEV (reference sequence). This CDR3 comprises 14 residues. The V end lost 5 bases, the J end lost 5 bases, and 16 bases lay between the germline ends. This CDR3 is CASSPSARVHEQYF. The CDR3 DNA sequence: TGTGCCAGCAGTCCCAGCGCCAGGGTCCACGAGCAGTACTTC.

In its sample, this clone was seen once. The chain carries TRBV11-3 and TRBJ2-3; 11 bases agree with TRBD2. Looked up from germline, CDR1 is SGHNT and CDR2 is YENEEA. The CDR3 consists of 15 residues. The J segment lost 6 bases and the V segment lost 3 bases, leaving 5 bases of the junction unmatched. The CDR3 sequence: CASSFSGGAGDTQYF. The CDR3 nucleotides are TGTGCCAGCAGCTTTAGCGGGGGGGCGGGTGATACGCAGTATTTT.

The chain joins TRBV7-2 to TRBJ1-2, with D perhaps matching TRBD1 (6 bases). CDR1 SGHTA and CDR2 FQGNSA come from the germline V gene. V was trimmed by 0 bases and J by 8 bases, leaving 7 bases between them. This CDR3 has 12 residues. The DNA of the CDR3 is TGTGCCAGCAGCTTAGCTGGGGGCGGCTACACCTTC. As protein: CASSLAGGGYTF.

CDR3 sequence: CASSLPRRGRMNTEAFF. The DNA for the CDR3 is TGCGCCAGCAGCCTCCCCCGGAGGGGGCGCATGAACACTGAAGCTTTCTTT. V usage is TRBV10-1 and J usage is TRBJ1-1, with 7 bases matching TRBD1. J lost 0 bases, V lost 6 bases, and 13 bases had no gene match. Germline V gene sequence: CDR1 WNHNN, CDR2 SYGVQD (reference sequence). The CDR3 runs to 17 residues.

The rearrangement joins TRBV24-1 to TRBJ2-5, with 9 positions matching TRBD1. V trimming: 10 bases; J trimming: 1 base; junction bases outside the gene matches: 12. Looked up from germline, CDR1 is KGHDR and CDR2 is SFDVKD. The CDR3 sequence is 16 residues long. The DNA for the CDR3 is TGTGCCACAGGGACAGGGCTTGGAGCGTTCCAAGAGACCCAGTACTTC. Translated, it gives CATGTGLGAFQETQYF.

The chain couples TRBV4-3 to TRBJ1-4; a weak D match, TRBD1 (6 bases). The CDR3 is made up of 16 amino acids. The germline V gene encodes CDR1 LGHNA and CDR2 YSLEER. V was clipped by 0 bases and J by 8 bases, with 16 bases between them. CDR3 loop: CASSQDWQGRLEKLFF. Written as DNA, the CDR3 is TGCGCCAGCAGCCAAGATTGGCAGGGGAGGCTCGAAAAACTGTTTTTT.

J is TRBJ1-6 and V is TRBV28; 7 nucleotides match TRBD1. The junction had 11 bases not matched to a gene; V was cut back by 6 bases and J by 12 bases. The length of the CDR3 is 14 residues. Germline CDR1 is MDHEN and CDR2 is SYDVKM. CDR3 DNA: TGTGCCAGCAGATCTCCGGGACAGTTAAAACCCCTCCACTTT. It is translated as CASRSPGQLKPLHF.

The V and J genes are TRBV19 and TRBJ1-5; D unresolved. Germline-derived CDR1 and CDR2 are LNHDA and SQIVND (reference sequence). This CDR3 spans 14 amino acids. Trimming pared 0 bases from V and 5 bases from J, leaving 8 bases between. In DNA form, the CDR3 reads TGTGCCAGTAGTATAGAATTTGAGGATCAGCCCCAGCATTTT. Translation: CASSIEFEDQPQHF.

The chain is built from TRBV11-3 and TRBJ2-3; D perhaps matches TRBD1 (5 bases). This CDR3 has 13 residues. Germline-derived CDR1 and CDR2 are SGHNT and YENEEA. V lost 3 bases to trimming and J lost 5 bases, with 9 bases between them. CDR3 sequence reads: CASSFQGKDTQYF. As DNA, the CDR3 is TGTGCCAGCAGCTTTCAGGGTAAAGATACGCAGTATTTT.

The genes are TRBV7-9 and TRBJ1-2; D is uncertain. Germline lookup yields CDR1 SEHNR and CDR2 FQNEAQ (reference sequence). The germline V and J ends were trimmed by 5 bases and 4 bases, with 20 bases remaining between them. The CDR3 is 16 amino acids. This CDR3 is CASSPRSQGNRYGYTF. In nucleotides, the CDR3 is TGTGCCAGCAGCCCCCGAAGTCAAGGGAACCGCTATGGCTACACCTTC.

This clone was recorded only once. The V gene is TRBV19, the J gene TRBJ2-1; D may be TRBD1 or TRBD2 (5 bases each). CDR3 length: 14 residues. Germline V gives CDR1 LNHDA, CDR2 SQIVND (reference sequence). The V gene lost 4 bases and the J gene lost 9 bases, with 16 bases spanning the gap. The CDR3: CASSTGTVKGEQFF. The CDR3 DNA reads as TGTGCCAGTAGTACGGGGACGGTCAAGGGTGAGCAGTTCTTC.

The sample holds one count of this clone. The CDR3 loop is CASSFPTSGGWSDTQYF. CDR3 nucleotides: TGTGCCAGCAGCTTTCCCACTAGCGGGGGGTGGTCAGATACGCAGTATTTT. The chain employs TRBV11-2 and TRBJ2-3, with 12 bases matching TRBD2. This CDR3 is 17 amino acids long. The V gene's germline CDR1 is SGHAT and CDR2 FQNNGV. The junction had 8 bases not matched to a gene; V was cut back by 3 bases and J by 4 bases.

J is TRBJ1-5 and V is TRBV27; 7 bases map to TRBD1. V lost 8 bases to trimming and J lost 0 bases; unmatched junction nucleotides: 7. From germline, CDR1 is MNHEY and CDR2 SMNVEV (reference sequence). The CDR3 totals 15 residues. The CDR3 DNA reads TGTGCCAGCTCCGGGGGGACAGCTAGCAATCAGCCCCAGCATTTT. Its translation: CASSGGTASNQPQHF.

This clone was observed once. The chain links TRBV24-1 to TRBJ2-1; perhaps TRBD2 as D (6 bases). The germline V gene encodes CDR1 KGHDR and CDR2 SFDVKD. The CDR3 sequence is 12 residues long. V shed 12 bases and J shed 15 bases, with 23 bases lying between them. The CDR3 DNA is TGTGCCTCCTTTGATTATAGCGGACAACCGTTCTTC. It yields the protein CASFDYSGQPFF.

J is TRBJ2-5 and V is TRBV7-8, with D hard to call. This CDR3 is built from 12 residues. Trimming removed 1 base from V and 4 bases from J, with 4 bases in between. CDR1 is SGHVS and CDR2 is FQNEAQ in the germline V gene. CDR3 sequence (DNA): TGTGCCAGCAGCTTAGAACGAGAGACCCAGTACTTC. Its translation is CASSLERETQYF.

This chain uses TRBV19 with TRBJ2-5; possibly TRBD1 for D (5 bases). Trimming cost V 8 bases and J 4 bases, with 14 bases left between them. The CDR3 is 13 amino acids. CDR1 and CDR2 from the germline V gene are LNHDA and SQIVND (reference sequence). CDR3 nucleotide sequence: TGTGCCAGTGGCCAGGCTCAGGGAGAGACCCAGTACTTC. The encoded protein is CASGQAQGETQYF.

This chain uses TRBV9 with TRBJ1-1; 12 bases align to TRBD1. Germline V CDR1 and CDR2: SGDLS, YYNGEE. The CDR3 runs 15 residues. The V and J ends lost 3 bases and 5 bases, in that order; junction bases with no gene match: 5. The CDR3 loop reads CASSAVGQGATEAFF. In nucleotides, the CDR3 is TGTGCCAGCAGCGCCGTGGGACAGGGGGCGACTGAAGCTTTCTTT.

The V and J genes are TRBV7-8 and TRBJ1-2; a possible D gene is TRBD1 (5 bases). CDR3 length equals 14 residues. The V gene's germline CDR1 is SGHVS and CDR2 FQNEAQ. V dropped 4 bases and J dropped 4 bases, with 13 bases sitting between them. This CDR3 is CASSSNGHLYGYTF. As DNA, the CDR3 is TGTGCCAGCAGCTCAAACGGACACCTCTATGGCTACACCTTC.

This sequence joins TRBV30 and TRBJ2-7; TRBD2 is a possible D gene (7 bases). The ends were cut back, 3 bases at V and 3 bases at J, with 18 bases in the middle. The CDR3 consists of 15 residues. Germline V gene lookup returns CDR1 GTSNPN and CDR2 SVGIG (reference sequence). As DNA, the CDR3 is TGTGCCTGGAGAAAGGACAGAGCGGGGAACTACGAGCAGTACTTC. Protein product: CAWRKDRAGNYEQYF. The full variable domain, its missing parts supplied by reference TRBV30 and TRBJ2-7, is SQTIHQWPATLVQPVGSPLSLECTVEGTSNPNLYWYRQAAGRGLQLLFYSVGIGQISSEVPQNLSASRPQDRQFILSSKKLLLSDSGFYLCAWRKDRAGNYEQYFGPGTRLTVT.

This clone was seen just once. This CDR3 is CASGPGLAGVNEQFF. In DNA, the CDR3 is TGTGCCAGCGGCCCGGGACTAGCGGGAGTGAATGAGCAGTTCTTC. The rearrangement joins TRBV21-1 to TRBJ2-1; the DNA was not used to check the table's D call, TRBD2. TRBV21-1 is noted as a pseudogene. The CDR3 is made up of 15 amino acids.